This is a list of T cell receptor beta chains from one sample in a study of patients and donors after allogeneic stem cell transplantation. TCRdb re-called the RT-PCR reads with MiXCR, one entry per CDR3 protein. The profile shows 200,000 to 250,000 distinct CDR3 sequences, 35% to 45% of them singletons. The sequenced sample was blood, either unsorted or a sorted T cell fraction (not recorded which). These receptor sequences come from a human donor who was either an allogeneic HSCT recipient or a stem cell or donor lymphocyte infusion donor (not recorded which). It is not recorded whose cells these are; they may come from a transplant donor. CDR3s include the opening cysteine and the closing phenylalanine or tryptophan. Fields, in order: V gene, J gene, clone size, D gene, CDR3 protein, CDR3 DNA. D genes are given only for firm matches. The size field is filled for only some rows; it gives once, few, many or a size class.

TRBV19,TRBJ1-1,NA,NA,CASRGYMNTEAFF,TGTGCCAGTAGAGGGTACATGAACACTGAAGCTTTCTTT
TRBV24-1,TRBJ2-7,NA,NA,CATSDPAAAYEQYF,TGTGCCACCAGTGACCCTGCAGCTGCCTACGAGCAGTACTTC
TRBV5-1,TRBJ2-7,NA,NA,CASSQMVSKDYEQYF,TGCGCCAGCAGCCAAATGGTTTCGAAGGACTACGAGCAGTACTTC
TRBV10-3,TRBJ1-2,NA,TRBD1,CAISESPRDRAKNGCTF,TGTGCCATCAGTGAGTCCCCACGGGACAGGGCTAAAAATGGCTGCACCTTC
TRBV4-2,TRBJ2-3,once,NA,CAFRDFSTDTQYF,TGTGCCTTCCGGGACTTTAGCACAGATACGCAGTATTTT
TRBV3-1,TRBJ1-2,few,NA,CASSPGQWDGYTF,TGTGCCAGCAGCCCCGGACAGTGGGATGGCTACACCTTC
TRBV5-8,TRBJ1-1,few,NA,CASSLVRARAFF,TGTGCCAGCAGCTTGGTTCGTGCAAGAGCTTTCTTT
TRBV7-3,TRBJ1-6,few,NA,CASSLGRQTPLHF,TGTGCCAGCAGCTTAGGTCGCCAGACACCCCTCCACTTT
TRBV7-3,TRBJ2-1,NA,TRBD1,CASSLSRDRAYNEQFF,TGTGCCAGCAGTCTTAGCCGGGACAGGGCCTACAATGAGCAGTTCTTC
TRBV7-9,TRBJ1-5,once,NA,CASSLGWQPQHF,TGTGCCAGCAGCTTAGGGTGGCAGCCCCAGCATTTT
TRBV4-1,TRBJ1-6,NA,NA,CASSQALASTGSPLHF,TGCGCCAGCAGCCAAGCCCTGGCATCAACCGGTTCACCCCTCCACTTT
TRBV10-3,TRBJ1-1,NA,TRBD1,CAIRGQGNTEAFF,TGTGCCATCAGGGGACAGGGGAACACTGAAGCTTTCTTT
TRBV28,TRBJ1-5,few,TRBD1,CASSPAGQGEKKPQHF,TGTGCCAGCAGTCCGGCCGGACAGGGGGAGAAGAAGCCCCAGCATTTT
TRBV6-1,TRBJ1-1,few,TRBD1,CASSAQGMNTEAFF,TGTGCCAGCAGTGCACAGGGGATGAACACTGAAGCTTTCTTT
TRBV20-1,TRBJ2-1,NA,NA,CSARDEGTPHNEQFF,TGCAGTGCTAGAGATGAGGGGACCCCTCACAATGAGCAGTTCTTC
TRBV5-1,TRBJ1-1,NA,TRBD1,CASSLEQGARATEAFF,TGCGCCAGCAGCTTGGAGCAGGGGGCGAGGGCCACTGAAGCTTTCTTT
TRBV4-1,TRBJ2-7,NA,TRBD1,CTSSLRATGEYEQYF,TGCACCAGCAGCCTAAGGGCGACAGGGGAGTACGAGCAGTACTTC
TRBV18,TRBJ1-1,NA,NA,CASSPAGAEAFF,TGTGCCAGCTCACCAGCAGGTGCTGAAGCTTTCTTT
TRBV20-1,TRBJ2-7,NA,NA,CSGKQASSYEQYF,TGCAGTGGGAAACAGGCCAGCTCCTACGAGCAGTACTTC
TRBV28,TRBJ2-1,few,TRBD2,CASSSSTSGALSYNEQFF,TGTGCCAGCAGTTCGAGCACTAGCGGGGCCCTCTCCTACAATGAGCAGTTCTTC
TRBV18,TRBJ1-2,NA,NA,CASSPDARRLTNYGYTF,TGTGCCAGCTCACCCGATGCCCGGAGACTCACTAACTATGGCTACACCTTC
TRBV12-3/TRBV12-4,TRBJ1-5,few,NA,CASSFQAGRQPQHF,TGTGCCAGCAGTTTCCAAGCAGGGAGGCAGCCCCAGCATTTT
TRBV4-1,TRBJ1-4,few,NA,CASSQEPFLAEKLFF,TGCGCCAGCAGCCAAGAACCCTTCCTCGCGGAAAAACTGTTTTTT
TRBV4-1,TRBJ2-7,NA,NA,CASSQDQGGEQYF,TGCGCCAGCAGCCAAGATCAAGGGGGCGAGCAGTACTTC
TRBV27,TRBJ1-1,NA,NA,CASSTRANRDTEAFF,TGTGCCAGCAGTACCCGGGCCAATCGAGACACTGAAGCTTTCTTT
TRBV5-1,TRBJ1-4,NA,TRBD1,CASSFDRAGDEKLFF,TGCGCCAGCAGCTTCGACAGGGCCGGGGATGAAAAACTGTTTTTT
TRBV10-3,TRBJ2-1,NA,TRBD2,CAIRSGGSSYNEQFF,TGTGCCATCAGGAGCGGGGGGAGCTCCTACAATGAGCAGTTCTTC
TRBV4-1,TRBJ1-6,few,TRBD1,CASSQTPRGTPLHF,TGCGCCAGCAGCCAGACACCCAGGGGGACACCCCTCCACTTT
TRBV4-1,TRBJ1-2,few,NA,CASSQVGNYGYTF,TGCGCCAGCAGCCAAGTGGGCAACTATGGCTACACCTTC
TRBV4-2,TRBJ1-3,few,NA,CASSQGEVGNTIYF,TGTGCCAGCAGCCAAGGGGAGGTTGGAAACACCATATATTTT
TRBV4-3,TRBJ1-1,NA,TRBD1,CASSQERTGPKAFF,TGCGCCAGCAGCCAAGAGAGGACAGGACCCAAAGCTTTCTTT
TRBV2,TRBJ1-1,NA,TRBD1,CASVLRGQTEAFF,TGTGCCAGCGTGCTACGGGGACAGACTGAAGCTTTCTTT
TRBV20-1,TRBJ2-3,few,TRBD2,CSAPLAGGPIGDTQYF,TGCAGTGCCCCCCTAGCGGGGGGCCCCATCGGGGATACGCAGTATTTT
TRBV20-1,TRBJ1-5,few,TRBD1,CSARVTGVVSQPQHF,TGCAGTGCTAGGGTTACAGGGGTGGTGAGTCAGCCCCAGCATTTT
TRBV12-3/TRBV12-4,TRBJ2-6,few,NA,CASCLSWGSGANVLTF,TGTGCCAGCTGCTTAAGCTGGGGCTCTGGGGCCAACGTCCTGACTTTC
TRBV13,TRBJ1-2,NA,NA,CASSSPDRSGYGYTF,TGTGCCAGCAGCTCCCCTGACAGGAGCGGCTATGGCTACACCTTC
TRBV21-1,TRBJ2-3,once,NA,CASSKVRDPRRQYF,TGTGCCAGCAGCAAAGTCCGGGACCCCCGCAGGCAGTATTTT
TRBV27,TRBJ2-5,NA,NA,CASSGRATAPETQYF,TGTGCCAGCAGTGGTCGCGCGACCGCTCCAGAGACCCAGTACTTC
TRBV6-6,TRBJ1-1,NA,NA,CASSTRTLGRAFF,TGTGCCAGCAGTACCCGGACCCTCGGAAGAGCTTTCTTT
TRBV5-8,TRBJ1-1,few,NA,CATSRRDTEAFF,TGTGCCACCTCACGACGGGACACTGAAGCTTTCTTT
TRBV18,TRBJ2-1,NA,TRBD2,CASSPPSGLAFNEQFF,TGTGCCAGCTCACCACCGTCCGGACTAGCGTTCAATGAGCAGTTCTTC
TRBV6-5,TRBJ1-2,NA,TRBD1,CASSYSRTGYGYGYTF,TGTGCCAGCAGTTATTCCCGGACAGGGTATGGCTATGGCTACACCTTC
TRBV7-8,TRBJ1-5,few,NA,CASSPRDVSNQPQHF,TGTGCCAGCAGCCCAAGGGACGTTAGCAATCAGCCCCAGCATTTT
TRBV29-1,TRBJ2-5,few,NA,CSVDGTPEETQYF,TGCAGCGTCGATGGGACTCCCGAAGAGACCCAGTACTTC
TRBV12-3/TRBV12-4,TRBJ2-7,NA,NA,CASSSRGRFSSYEQYF,TGTGCCAGCAGCTCCCGGGGGAGGTTTAGCTCCTACGAGCAGTACTTC
TRBV9,TRBJ2-7,once,NA,CASSLVTDYEQYF,TGTGCCAGCAGCTTGGTGACAGATTACGAGCAGTACTTC
TRBV6-2/TRBV6-3,TRBJ1-1,few,TRBD1,CASSYSRQGGVAFF,TGTGCCAGCAGTTACTCCCGACAGGGAGGAGTTGCTTTCTTT
TRBV12-3/TRBV12-4,TRBJ1-2,NA,TRBD1,CASSLPGQGHGYTF,TGTGCCAGCAGTTTACCCGGACAGGGACATGGCTACACCTTC
TRBV6-1,TRBJ1-6,NA,NA,CASSEFLSPLHF,TGTGCCAGCAGTGAATTTCTATCACCCCTCCACTTT
TRBV3-1,TRBJ1-3,NA,NA,CASSQVYGSSGNTIYF,TGTGCCAGCAGCCAAGTTTACGGGAGCTCTGGAAACACCATATATTTT
TRBV10-3,TRBJ1-2,few,NA,CAIRKEGYTF,TGTGCCATCAGGAAGGAGGGCTACACCTTC
TRBV6-5,TRBJ2-3,NA,NA,CASSYNGGLTDTQYF,TGTGCCAGCAGTTACAACGGGGGACTCACAGATACGCAGTATTTT
TRBV7-7,TRBJ2-3,NA,NA,CASSPRLGGTDTQYF,TGTGCCAGCAGCCCCCGACTGGGTGGGACAGATACGCAGTATTTT
TRBV5-1,TRBJ2-7,NA,NA,CASSLGVGERQYF,TGCGCCAGCAGCTTGGGTGTCGGTGAAAGGCAGTACTTC
TRBV5-1,TRBJ2-7,once,TRBD2,CASSLNYRLAGASYEQYF,TGCGCCAGCAGCTTGAACTACCGACTAGCGGGGGCTTCCTACGAGCAGTACTTC